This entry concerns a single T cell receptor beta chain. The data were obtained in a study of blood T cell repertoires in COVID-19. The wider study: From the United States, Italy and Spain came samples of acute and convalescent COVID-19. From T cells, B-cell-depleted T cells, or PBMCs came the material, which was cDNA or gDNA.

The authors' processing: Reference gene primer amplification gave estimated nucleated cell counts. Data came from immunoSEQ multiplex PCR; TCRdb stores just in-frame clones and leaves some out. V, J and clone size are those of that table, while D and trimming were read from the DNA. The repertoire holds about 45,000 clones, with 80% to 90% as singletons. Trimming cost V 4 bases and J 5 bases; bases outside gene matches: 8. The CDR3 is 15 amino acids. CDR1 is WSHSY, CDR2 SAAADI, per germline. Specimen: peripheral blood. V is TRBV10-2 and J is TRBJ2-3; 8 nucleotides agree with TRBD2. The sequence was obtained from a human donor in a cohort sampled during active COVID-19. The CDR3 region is CASSAAGGAGDTQYF. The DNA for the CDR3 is TGCGCCAGCAGTGCCGCCGGGGGGGCCGGAGATACGCAGTATTTT.